This TCR beta chain was sequenced for a study of blood T cell repertoires in COVID-19 (dated by TCRdb to about 2020). Regarding the research as a whole: Samples from collaborators originated in the United States, Italy and Spain and spanned both the acute and convalescent phases of COVID-19. The material from the prospective study consisted of cDNA or gDNA derived from T cells, B-cell-depleted T cells, or PBMCs. Deeply sampled blood TCRbeta repertoires from subjects exposed to, actively infected with, or recovered from COVID-19 were included in the dataset. The repertoires were released in a freely available public database meant as a resource for research on the immune response to SARS-CoV-2. Samples were obtained from the ongoing ImmuneRACE study (first 160 participants) and from over 1,000 subjects provided by 6 global collaborators. The sample metadata nearly always contained a de-identified subject ID, COVID-19 status, age in years and sex. Where HLA class I and class II types were available, the types were taken from metadata supplied by the sample provider, not from assay-based typing.

Overall results and qualifications from the work: The quantity of clinical and demographic metadata differed by source and by participant and was supplied without curation.

TCRbeta CDR3 regions were amplified from genomic DNA by means of the immunoSEQ Assay, a bias-controlled multiplex PCR. Per the original workflow: Within the assay, amplification of reference gene primers was used to estimate how many nucleated cells each sample contained. To quantify the absolute abundance of each unique TCRbeta CDR3 rearrangement, sequence reads were collapsed and filtered. For each sample, productive Simpson clonality was calculated as the square root of Simpson's diversity index across productive rearrangements. What TCRdb holds here is the immuneACCESS table cut down to in-frame rearrangements. Part of the clones is not present; checked against another copy, under half of the missing clones reflect an unresolved V gene, and the others are unexplained. V and J calls and clone size are copied from that table; D and trimming were computed from the DNA. In all, the sample holds roughly 120,000 clones, and about 74% of those were seen once. Together, the top ten hold roughly 7.3% of the sample.

For this chain, trimming is 5 bases at the V end and 4 bases at the J end, and the number of junction bases without a gene match is 5. From its cysteine to its phenylalanine, the CDR3 spans 14 amino acids. Only CDR3 DNA remains: 42 bases, in frame from the first base. The germline V gene (reference sequence) supplies CDR1 MNHEY and CDR2 SMNVEV. Whole blood was collected in K2EDTA tubes by collaborating institutions according to the institutions' own protocols. For TCRbeta analysis, collaborators shipped samples as frozen whole blood, isolated PBMCs, or DNA extracted from either of those sample types. Comments on this clone: Which antigen it targets is not known. No base quality information exists; no much larger clone differs at one position.

The rearrangement joined TRBV27 to TRBJ2-7, with 10 bases matching TRBD2. The sequencing sample was made of peripheral blood. This clonotype was sampled from a human donor in a cohort sampled during active COVID-19. CDR3 reads: CASSLKRGGYEQYF. At the DNA level, the sequence is TGTGCCAGCAGTCTGAAGCGGGGGGGTTACGAGCAGTACTTC.